This T cell receptor beta chain came from a study of cytomegalovirus exposure and HLA in healthy donors. Findings and caveats of the study: The study listed under 200 cytomegalovirus-associated TCR beta chains.

CDR3 length: 16 amino acids. V shed 0 bases and J shed 0 bases, with 10 bases lying between them. Germline V gene sequence: CDR1 SGHDT, CDR2 YYEEEE. The PCR was carried out with 60 Vbeta primers and 13 Jbeta primers. Sequenced by immunoSEQ multiplex PCR; TCRdb stores in-frame clones only, minus some. The sample carries over 100,000 clones, roughly three quarters recorded once. About this clone itself: The antigen remains undetermined.

Sequenced material: PBMCs. The V gene is TRBV5-6, the J gene TRBJ1-5; tentative D call: TRBD1 (5 bases). The sequence derives from a woman aged 18-29 years in good health and CMV-seropositive. CDR3 sequence: CASSLGAGYSNQPQHF. The DNA of the CDR3 is TGTGCCAGCAGCTTGGGGGCAGGGTATAGCAATCAGCCCCAGCATTTT.